The 23 T cell receptor beta chains listed next were all sequenced from one sample in a study of T-cell reconstitution after alpha-beta-depleted transplantation in children. Molecular barcoding with unique molecular identifiers was used for the TCRbeta library. MiXCR, run by TCRdb on the PCR reads, gives a single entry per CDR3 protein. Of around 960,000 distinct CDR3 sequences listed, about 29% are singletons. This sample comprised PBMCs, mostly from graft donor cells, obtained 360 days after TCRalphabeta/CD19-depleted stem cell transplant. The receptors originated from a boy under three years old who had a stem cell transplant for SCID, so the T cells may come from the graft donor.

This clonotype was detected only a few times. The V gene is TRBV20-1, the J gene TRBJ1-2, with a weak D call TRBD1 (5 bases). Trimming pared 5 bases from V and 3 bases from J, leaving 16 bases between. The CDR3 has 14 residues. Germline CDR1 DFQATT, CDR2 SNEGSKA (reference sequence). This CDR3 reads CSAWTREAHYGYTF. The CDR3 nucleotides are TGCAGTGCTTGGACCAGGGAGGCCCACTATGGCTACACCTTC.

At least ten counts were recorded for this clonotype. This chain links TRBV28 with TRBJ2-5; D may be TRBD1 (6 bases). Per germline, CDR1 MDHEN and CDR2 SYDVKM. The CDR3 consists of 14 residues. Trimming stripped 5 bases from V and 2 bases from J, with 12 bases between. For the CDR3, the DNA is TGTGCCAGCAGTCCTCGGACAGAACAAGAGACCCAGTACTTC. This codes for CASSPRTEQETQYF. The full variable domain, its missing parts supplied by reference TRBV28 and TRBJ2-5, is DVKVTQSSRYLVKRTGEKVFLECVQDMDHENMFWYRQDPGLGLRLIYFSYDVKMKEKGDIPEGYSVSREKKERFSLILESASTNQTSMYLCASSPRTEQETQYFGPGTRLLVL.

This clonotype occurred a few times. The genes are TRBV7-6 and TRBJ2-7, with 11 bases lining up with TRBD2. The CDR3 extends over 15 amino acids. Germline-derived CDR1 and CDR2 are SGHVS and FNYEAQ. With V trimmed by 2 bases and J by 7 bases, 7 bases remained unmatched. The CDR3 loop is CASSLTASGGREQYF. The CDR3 bases are TGTGCCAGCAGCTTAACGGCTAGCGGGGGGCGGGAGCAGTACTTC.

The genes are TRBV5-7 and TRBJ2-3; TRBD1 agrees at 8 bases. TRBV5-7 is placed among ORFs of uncertain function. With 4 bases clipped from V and 4 bases from J, the junction kept 11 bases outside the gene matches. This CDR3 comprises 16 residues. The DNA of the CDR3 is TGTGCCAGCAGCCCGGGGACGGACAGGGAGGCAGATACGCAGTATTTT. It yields the protein CASSPGTDREADTQYF.

V usage is TRBV23-1 and J usage is TRBJ2-4; D may match TRBD1 or TRBD2 (5 bases each). Being an ORF, TRBV23-1 has a function that is uncertain. The CDR3 contains 17 residues. V dropped 0 bases and J dropped 7 bases, with 19 bases sitting between them. The CDR3 DNA sequence: TGCGCCAGCAGTCAATCGCAAGGAGAGGGGTGCTTGAACATTCAGTACTTC. It translates to CASSQSQGEGCLNIQYF.

In this sample, this clonotype turned up a few times. The genes are TRBV12-3 or TRBV12-4 and TRBJ1-4; 7 nucleotides align to TRBD1. The CDR3 is made up of 15 amino acids. Trimming removed 6 bases from V and 1 base from J; junction bases left unmatched: 5. In DNA form, the CDR3 reads TGTGCCAGCAGGGGAACAGGGGAAACTAATGAAAAACTGTTTTTT. Protein product: CASRGTGETNEKLFF.

This clonotype appeared a few times. The chain links TRBV12-3 or TRBV12-4 to TRBJ2-3, with 9 bases identical to TRBD2. V shed 6 bases and J 4 bases; nucleotides not matched to a gene: 8. The CDR3 is 15 amino acids. In DNA, the CDR3 is TGTGCCAGCAGCCCTCGTCCTAGCGGGGCAGATACGCAGTATTTT. Translated: CASSPRPSGADTQYF.

The chain uses TRBV7-8 and TRBJ1-4; D is uncertain. Germline V lookup: CDR1 SGHVS, CDR2 FQNEAQ. Trimming shortened V by 6 bases and J by 8 bases, and 10 bases separated the two germline ends. The CDR3 has 12 amino acids. The CDR3 region is CASRLGGEKLFF. The CDR3 region has the DNA TGTGCCAGCAGACTAGGCGGGGAAAAACTGTTTTTT.

The CDR3 sequence: CASSAPTGANYGYTF. CDR3 bases: TGTGCCAGCAGCGCTCCCACAGGGGCTAACTATGGCTACACCTTC. The genes are TRBV9 and TRBJ1-2, with 7 bases aligning to TRBD1. This CDR3 comprises 15 residues. CDR1 is SGDLS, CDR2 YYNGEE, per germline. J was trimmed by 0 bases and V by 3 bases; bases with no gene match: 5.

The chain couples TRBV29-1 to TRBJ2-1; D is uncertain. Trimming cost V 2 bases and J 2 bases, with 16 bases left between them. CDR1 is SQVTM and CDR2 is ANQGSEA in the germline V gene. CDR3 length: 16 residues. The CDR3 region has the DNA TGCAGCGTTGAATCGCCCGTGGGCGTTGCCTACAATGAGCAGTTCTTC. Translating gives CSVESPVGVAYNEQFF.

The chain couples TRBV7-2 to TRBJ2-3; D is undetermined. The CDR3 is 13 amino acids. V was cut by 8 bases and J by 3 bases, with 12 bases left in between. Per the germline V gene, CDR1 is SGHTA and CDR2 is FQGNSA. CDR3 DNA sequence: TGTGCCAGCCAACTGGACGGGACAGATACGCAGTATTTT. It codes for CASQLDGTDTQYF. Full variable domain (rest looked up from reference TRBV7-2 and TRBJ2-3): GAGVSQSPSNKVTEKGKDVELRCDPISGHTALYWYRQSLGQGLEFLIYFQGNSAPDKSGLPSDRFSAERTGGSVSTLTIQRTQQEDSAVYLCASQLDGTDTQYFGPGTRLTVL.

This clonotype occurred a few times. The CDR3 DNA reads TGCGCCAGCAGCTTGGGTGCCACCGGGACATACATATCCTACGAGCAGTACTTC. Its translation is CASSLGATGTYISYEQYF. The J gene is TRBJ2-7, the V gene TRBV5-1; perhaps TRBD1 as D (6 bases). Germline V gene lookup returns CDR1 SGHRS and CDR2 YFSETQ. This CDR3 has 18 residues. The germline V and J ends were trimmed by 0 bases and 1 base, with 20 bases remaining between them.

This clonotype was counted between two and nine times. The chain joins TRBV20-1 to TRBJ2-7; D is perhaps TRBD1 (6 bases). Germline CDR1 is DFQATT and CDR2 is SNEGSKA (reference sequence). The V and J ends lost 5 bases and 4 bases respectively, with 18 bases between them. The CDR3 is made up of 14 amino acids. The CDR3 DNA sequence: TGCAGTGCTTTACTGCCCAGGGGACGATACGAGCAGTACTTC. Translation: CSALLPRGRYEQYF.

V usage is TRBV4-2 and J usage is TRBJ2-5, with a tentative D call TRBD2 (6 bases). The V gene's germline CDR1 is LGHNA and CDR2 YNFKEQ. The CDR3 runs to 17 residues. V lost 2 bases and J 1 base, leaving 17 bases between the germline ends. The CDR3 is CASSQNILAVIQETQYF. Here the CDR3 DNA reads TGTGCCAGCAGCCAAAATATACTAGCAGTTATCCAAGAGACCCAGTACTTC.

The chain has TRBV19 and TRBJ1-1; 11 nucleotides agree with TRBD1. The CDR3 runs 16 residues. Trimming at V came to 5 bases and at J to 5 bases, leaving 10 bases not matched to a gene. In germline, CDR1 is LNHDA, CDR2 SQIVND (reference sequence). The CDR3 loop is CASSRWTGGSGTEAFF. The CDR3 DNA reads TGTGCCAGTAGTCGGTGGACAGGGGGCTCGGGGACTGAAGCTTTCTTT.

This clonotype was seen repeatedly, ten times or more. The V call is TRBV12-3 or TRBV12-4, the J call TRBJ2-1, with D possibly being TRBD2 (5 bases). V lost 7 bases to trimming and J lost 6 bases, with 13 bases between them. The CDR3 extends over 13 amino acids. Written as DNA, the CDR3 is TGTGCCAGCACTCCCCCTGGAGGCAATGAGCAGTTCTTC. It specifies CASTPPGGNEQFF.

This clonotype was counted at least ten times. The V and J genes are TRBV9 and TRBJ2-3; possibly TRBD2 for D (5 bases). CDR3 length: 15 amino acids. The germline gives CDR1 SGDLS, CDR2 YYNGEE. Trimming pared 0 bases from V and 0 bases from J, leaving 8 bases between. CDR3 nucleotide sequence: TGTGCCAGCAGCGTAGGAGGGCGTAGCACAGATACGCAGTATTTT. It specifies CASSVGGRSTDTQYF.

This clonotype was seen only a few times. The chain employs TRBV12-3 or TRBV12-4 and TRBJ2-7, with 9 positions matching TRBD1. The CDR3 covers 14 residues. Trimming removed 2 bases from V and 7 bases from J; junction bases left unmatched: 6. In DNA form, the CDR3 reads TGTGCCAGCAGTTTACAACAGGGGGCTGAAGAGCAGTACTTC. Protein sequence: CASSLQQGAEEQYF.

The V and J genes are TRBV4-1 and TRBJ2-7, with 8 bases aligning to TRBD2. The length of the CDR3 is 15 residues. Germline V gene lookup returns CDR1 MGHRA and CDR2 YSYEKL. Germline trimming cut 1 base from V and 3 bases from J; bases unmatched to any gene: 5. The CDR3 sequence is CASSQVLAGGYEQYF. DNA of the CDR3: TGCGCCAGCAGCCAAGTCCTGGCGGGGGGCTACGAGCAGTACTTC.

V is TRBV4-2 and J is TRBJ1-4, with TRBD1 as a possible D gene (6 bases). Germline CDR1 reads LGHNA; CDR2 reads YNFKEQ. This CDR3 comprises 15 residues. V shed 8 bases and J shed 1 base, with 14 bases lying between them. CDR3 amino acids: CASHLRGQTNEKLFF. The CDR3 DNA reads TGTGCCAGCCACCTACGGGGGCAAACTAATGAAAAACTGTTTTTT.

A few counts support this clonotype. The rearrangement uses TRBV4-2 and TRBJ1-4, with D maybe TRBD1 (6 bases). The CDR3 is 18 residues long. CDR1 is LGHNA and CDR2 is YNFKEQ in the germline V gene. Trimming pared 2 bases from V and 10 bases from J, leaving 26 bases between. CDR3: CASSQRKQGIGGIGKLFF. The CDR3 DNA reads as TGTGCCAGCAGCCAAAGGAAACAGGGAATTGGCGGGATCGGAAAACTGTTTTTT.

This clonotype was counted a few times. J is TRBJ1-1 and V is TRBV12-3 or TRBV12-4; D not certain. There are 15 residues in the CDR3. The V end was cut by 4 bases, the J end by 0 bases, with 12 bases between. CDR3 sequence (DNA): TGTGCCAGCAGTTCAGAGTCAACCATGAACACTGAAGCTTTCTTT. This encodes CASSSESTMNTEAFF.

The rearrangement joins TRBV5-4 to TRBJ2-5; TRBD2 aligns across 10 bases. J was trimmed by 2 bases and V by 3 bases; bases with no gene match: 7. Germline loops: CDR1 SGHNT, CDR2 YYREEE (reference sequence). This CDR3 is 16 amino acids long. The CDR3 DNA reads as TGTGCCAGCAGCTCCACTCTACTAGCGGGACAAGAGACCCAGTACTTC. Translating it yields CASSSTLLAGQETQYF.